This is a list of T cell receptor beta chains from one sample in a study of Graves' ophthalmopathy and Graves' hyperthyroidism. Via MiXCR, TCRdb re-called the multiplex PCR reads, giving one row per CDR3 protein. This sample has approximately 380,000 distinct CDR3 sequences, with under 25% found just once. The sample was peripheral blood. The receptors were sampled from a woman between 18 and 30 years old with stable Graves' hyperthyroidism. The CDR3 runs from the conserved cysteine through the conserved F or W. The order of the fields is V gene, J gene, CDR3 protein.

TRBV6-1	TRBJ2-7	CASRSRGPHEQYF
TRBV20-1	TRBJ1-3	CSARSGWLNTIYF
TRBV28	TRBJ1-2	CASSERQGAPNGYTF
TRBV28	TRBJ1-5	CASSLVAGGRPQHF
TRBV11-2	TRBJ1-1	CASSPHLGRVDTEAFF
TRBV6-2/TRBV6-3	TRBJ1-6	CASSYEGEMSPLHF
TRBV27	TRBJ1-3	CASSQGIRNTIYF
TRBV6-4	TRBJ1-2	CASSDRGPGGYGYTF
TRBV18	TRBJ2-7	CASSPPLREDEQYF
TRBV18	TRBJ1-1	CASSPRVAGDYTEAFF
TRBV2	TRBJ1-5	CASSGQQGSRQPQHF